One sample yielded the 3 T cell receptor beta chains listed below, sequenced in a study of T cell responses to AZD1222 COVID-19 vaccine. Method: immunoSEQ multiplex PCR; TCRdb's copy keeps in-frame clones and lacks some. The table includes approximately 180,000 clones, over 80% detected once. The specimen comprised peripheral blood, sampled 28 days after the second dose of the MenACWY control vaccine. The receptors shown here come from an adult who received the MenACWY meningococcal vaccine as a control.

V is TRBV7-2 and J is TRBJ1-2; 8 bases are a match to TRBD1. V lost 0 bases, J lost 6 bases, and 12 bases stayed unmatched. This CDR3 comprises 17 residues. From germline, CDR1 is SGHTA and CDR2 FQGNSA. CDR3 nucleotide sequence: TGTGCCAGCAGCTTAGCAACAGGGGGGCGCGGTTCCGATGGCTACACCTTC. Encoded protein: CASSLATGGRGSDGYTF.

This rearrangement joins TRBV2 to TRBJ1-2, with 8 bases fitting TRBD1. CDR1 is SNHLY, CDR2 FYNNEI, per germline. The CDR3 loop spans 15 amino acids. Germline trimming cut 5 bases from V and 0 bases from J; bases unmatched to any gene: 5. CDR3 nucleotides: TGTGCCAGCAGTTTAGGACAGGGAGCTAACTATGGCTACACCTTC. Its protein is CASSLGQGANYGYTF.

V is TRBV23-1 and J is TRBJ1-6; no clear D. TRBV23-1 falls under the ORF class, with uncertain function. The CDR3 runs 18 residues. V lost 2 bases and J lost 11, with 25 bases in between. This CDR3 reads CASSQSLCPAHCEPPLHF. In DNA form, the CDR3 reads TGCGCCAGCAGTCAAAGTCTATGTCCTGCCCATTGTGAGCCACCCCTCCACTTT.